This T cell receptor beta chain originates from a study of siplizumab effects on memory and regulatory T cells. Concerning this clone itself: Its antigen is unknown.

Study conclusions and caveats: Major contributors to the alloresponse seemed to be naive T cells, which also appeared more diverse than memory cells.

The study assayed 90,000 to 100,000 TCR templates per sample. Repertoires were generated with immunoSEQ multiplex PCR, while TCRdb's copy carries only in-frame clones and drops some. Here the sample spans about 100,000 clones, 91% being singletons. This sequence was found in a human donor in good health. The source material was CD4+ T cells sorted from blood.

CDR3 sequence: CASSLGASGHNEQFF. CDR3 coding DNA: TGTGCCAGCAGCTTAGGAGCTAGCGGGCACAATGAGCAGTTCTTC. The chain couples TRBV7-2 to TRBJ2-1; 8 bases align to TRBD2. The CDR3 spans 15 residues. Germline CDR1 reads SGHTA; CDR2 reads FQGNSA. Trimming removed 1 base from V and 5 bases from J; junction bases left unmatched: 4.